The source of this T cell receptor (beta chain) is a study of blood T cell repertoires in COVID-19. Whole-study context: There were acute and convalescent COVID-19 samples, and they came from the United States, Italy and Spain. From T cells, B-cell-depleted T cells, or PBMCs came the material, which was cDNA or gDNA.

Methods used by the authors: Amplified reference gene primers provided the basis for estimating nucleated cell counts. The assay was immunoSEQ multiplex PCR, and TCRdb's table has in-frame clones only and misses some. Clone size and V and J calls were adopted from that table, with D and trimming inferred from the DNA. The sample yields 100,000 to 150,000 clones, approximately 80% seen once. The CDR3 covers 15 residues. V lost 0 bases, J lost 8 bases, and 11 bases lay in between. Germline CDR1 MNHEY, CDR2 SVGAGI. J is TRBJ1-6 and V is TRBV6-5; D not certain. Sequenced sample: peripheral blood. This clonotype originated in a man aged 55 to 70 with acute or convalescent COVID-19. The DNA for the CDR3 is TGTGCCAGCAGTTACTCATTAGGAGGGTATTCACCCCTCCACTTT. Translation gives CASSYSLGGYSPLHF.